The sample holds many counts of the clone carrying this TCR beta chain. The antigen is unknown. Germline-derived CDR1 and CDR2 are MNHNS and SASEGT. Trimming removed 6 bases from V and 5 bases from J; junction bases left unmatched: 8. There are 14 residues in the CDR3. TCR beta CDR3 regions were amplified from RNA transcripts. HTBI primers served in a first-round RT-PCR, which a second-round multiplex PCR followed. One entry per CDR3 protein results from TCRdb running MiXCR on the multiplex PCR reads. The repertoire holds about 550,000 distinct CDR3 sequences, with less than 40% as singletons. The source of the sample is a study of Graves' ophthalmopathy and Graves' hyperthyroidism. Study overall: Researchers classed hyperthyroidism as stable given no ophthalmopathy within 18 months of follow-up. General study points: Ophthalmopathy progression was predicted by the model at 60% to 71% sensitivity and about 74% specificity.

No donor had other autoimmune disease, uncontrolled infection, pregnancy or lactation. The TCR sequence derives from an adult man with Graves' hyperthyroidism. Sequenced: peripheral blood or thyroid tissue (not recorded which). The J gene is TRBJ2-5, the V gene TRBV6-1; TRBD1 matches 8 bases. The CDR3 loop reads CASREPRGPETQYF. CDR3 bases: TGTGCCAGCAGGGAACCCAGGGGGCCGGAGACCCAGTACTTC.